These 20 T cell receptor beta chains originate from one sample sequenced in a study of T cells in Graves' hyperthyroidism and ophthalmopathy. RNA transcripts gave rise to amplified TCR beta CDR3 regions. The TCR CDR3 was amplified in a first-round RT-PCR using the HTBI primer set. TCRdb reprocessed the multiplex PCR reads via MiXCR and lists one record per CDR3 protein. Of about 350,000 distinct CDR3 sequences in the sample, around 13% are singletons; the top ten hold 20% to 25%. Sequencing was carried out using blood. These receptors all come from a woman aged 25 to 39 with Graves' hyperthyroidism.

In this sample, this clonotype turned up many times. The J gene is TRBJ2-6, the V gene TRBV12-3 or TRBV12-4, with a tentative D call TRBD2 (6 bases). The CDR3 is 15 amino acids. V gave up 4 bases and J gave up 3 bases, with 10 bases separating them. CDR3 DNA sequence: TGTGCCAGCAGTTACCGGACTAATGGGGCCAACGTCCTGACTTTC. Its translation: CASSYRTNGANVLTF.

This clonotype has a handful of counts. This rearrangement joins TRBV6-2 or TRBV6-3 to TRBJ2-2; no clear D gene. Germline V CDR1 and CDR2: MNHEY, SVGEGT. There are 15 residues in the CDR3. Deletions cut 2 bases from V and 4 bases from J, with 11 bases between. The CDR3 region is CASSYRVDITGELFF. CDR3 DNA sequence: TGTGCCAGCAGTTACAGGGTAGACATCACCGGGGAGCTGTTTTTT.

This clonotype was counted at least ten times. V usage is TRBV2 and J usage is TRBJ1-4; D is unclear. The germline V gene has CDR1 SNHLY and CDR2 FYNNEI. The V and J ends lost 9 bases and 7 bases respectively, with 15 bases between them. This CDR3 spans 13 amino acids. CDR3 nucleotides: TGTGCCAGTCGGAGCGGGAGAGGTGAAAAACTGTTTTTT. Protein product: CASRSGRGEKLFF.

A few counts support this clonotype. A read error may be the cause here, since a much bigger clone is one base away. The chain is built from TRBV6-5 and TRBJ2-5; no clear D. CDR3 length equals 13 residues. Looked up from germline, CDR1 is MNHEY and CDR2 is SVGAGI. Trimming cost V 2 bases and J 5 bases, with 9 bases left between them. The CDR3 nucleotides are TGTGCCAGCAGTTACAGGCGCCGGGAGACCCAGTACTTC. Translation gives CASSYRRRETQYF.

The rearrangement links TRBV2 to TRBJ2-2; no reliable D call. Germline V CDR1 and CDR2: SNHLY, FYNNEI. V was shortened by 1 base and J by 3 bases, with 6 bases between the two germline ends. This CDR3 contains 14 residues. CDR3 residues: CASSEGSHTGELFF. DNA for the CDR3: TGTGCCAGCAGTGAAGGTTCACACACCGGGGAGCTGTTTTTT.

There are many counts of this clonotype. The rearrangement links TRBV6-1 to TRBJ2-7; D not resolved. Trimming left V 7 bases short and J 4 bases short, with 23 bases between. This CDR3 is 16 amino acids long. Germline-derived CDR1 and CDR2 are MNHNS and SASEGT. The chain's CDR3 is CASTPRDSIKPYEQYF. CDR3 DNA sequence: TGTGCCAGCACCCCTCGAGACTCGATTAAGCCGTACGAGCAGTACTTC.

In its sample, this clonotype was seen many times. The V and J genes are TRBV28 and TRBJ1-5; 7 bases align to TRBD1. Trimming cost V 3 bases and J 0 bases; bases outside gene matches: 8. The CDR3 runs 17 residues. The germline V gene has CDR1 MDHEN and CDR2 SYDVKM. CDR3 residues: CASSFFGTADSNQPQHF. DNA of the CDR3: TGTGCCAGCAGTTTTTTCGGGACAGCAGATAGCAATCAGCCCCAGCATTTT.

This chain uses TRBV5-4 with TRBJ2-7; tentative D call: TRBD2 (6 bases). CDR1 and CDR2 (germline): SGHNT, YYREEE (reference sequence). CDR3 length: 15 amino acids. The V end lost 9 bases, the J end lost 5 bases, and 24 bases lay between the germline ends. CDR3 DNA: TGTGCCACCAACCCGGTGCGGGGCAATCGGGACGAGCAGTACTTC. Translation: CATNPVRGNRDEQYF.

Regarding this clonotype: This sequence may be a read error, since a much larger clone differs from it by one base. The gene calls are TRBV7-9 and TRBJ2-5, with 7 bases aligning to TRBD2. Germline V gene sequence: CDR1 SEHNR, CDR2 FQNEAQ (reference sequence). The CDR3 extends over 13 amino acids. V trimming: 0 bases; J trimming: 9 bases; junction bases outside the gene matches: 4. CDR3 in amino acids: CASSLASGLPQYF. CDR3 DNA: TGTGCCAGCAGCTTAGCTAGCGGGCTCCCCCAGTACTTC.

The table lists this clonotype with a few counts. A read error may explain this, as a much larger clone is one base away. The chain combines TRBV9 with TRBJ2-7, with TRBD2 matching 7 bases. This CDR3 region has 11 residues. Germline CDR1 and CDR2: SGDLS and YYNGEE. V was clipped by 3 bases and J by 6 bases; unmatched bases: 0. CDR3 residues: CASSAGGEQYF. CDR3 sequence (DNA): TGTGCCAGCAGCGCGGGGGGCGAGCAGTACTTC.

This clonotype was picked up many times. V gene TRBV28 combines with J gene TRBJ2-7; 7 bases are a match to TRBD1. In germline, CDR1 is MDHEN, CDR2 SYDVKM. V was clipped by 6 bases and J by 1 base; unmatched bases: 6. The CDR3 spans 14 residues. CDR3 DNA: TGTGCCAGCAGCCCACAGGGGATTTCCTACGAGCAGTACTTC. Translating gives CASSPQGISYEQYF.

This chain links TRBV5-1 with TRBJ2-3, with 9 bases identical to TRBD1. The CDR3 length is 16 residues. CDR1 and CDR2 from the germline V gene are SGHRS and YFSETQ. Losses at the gene ends were 6 bases for V and 4 bases for J; bases not matched to a gene: 12. The CDR3 here is CASKKPGQGGSDTQYF. The DNA for the CDR3 is TGCGCCAGCAAAAAGCCGGGACAGGGAGGTTCAGATACGCAGTATTTT.

The genes are TRBV7-9 and TRBJ2-1, with 12 bases that match TRBD2. The CDR3 runs 19 residues. Per germline, CDR1 SEHNR and CDR2 FQNEAQ (reference sequence). V lost 5 bases to trimming and J lost 9 bases; unmatched junction nucleotides: 20. This chain's CDR3 is CASSPSAGTGWTSGAEQFF. The CDR3 DNA sequence: TGTGCCAGCAGCCCTTCCGCAGGGACAGGCTGGACTAGCGGGGCTGAGCAGTTCTTC.

In its sample, this clonotype was seen many times. The chain links TRBV20-1 to TRBJ2-5, with TRBD2 identical over 11 bases. Germline CDR1 and CDR2: DFQATT and SNEGSKA (reference sequence). This CDR3 has 13 amino acids. The DNA of the CDR3 is TGCACCGTAGCGGGAGGGCCTGGGGGGACCCAGTACTTC. Protein product: CTVAGGPGGTQYF.

This clonotype was observed a few times. Compared with germline, one end of the junction differs, possibly owing to a read error. The CDR3 region is CASGLYVGTLNTEAFF. The CDR3 coding sequence is TGTGCCAGCGGCTTATATGTCGGGACGCTGAACACTGAAGCTTTCTTT. V and J are TRBV7-9 and TRBJ1-1; D might be TRBD1 (5 bases). Germline V gene data show CDR1 as SEHNR and CDR2 as FQNEAQ (reference sequence). CDR3 length: 16 amino acids.

This sequence joins TRBV6-6 and TRBJ2-2, with 10 positions matching TRBD1. Germline assignment: CDR1 MNHNY and CDR2 SVGAGI (reference sequence). J was trimmed by 5 bases and V by 1 base; bases with no gene match: 7. CDR3 length: 17 residues. In nucleotides, the CDR3 is TGTGCCAGCAGTTACTTTGGACAGGGGGGAAGGACCGGGGAGCTGTTTTTT. This translates into CASSYFGQGGRTGELFF.

V and J are TRBV13 and TRBJ1-4; no clear D. This CDR3 spans 15 amino acids. Germline V lookup: CDR1 PRHDT, CDR2 FYEKMQ (reference sequence). Trimming removed 6 bases at V and 3 bases at J, with 14 bases between. CDR3 bases: TGTGCCAGCAGAGAATGGGGAGGTCCTAATGAAAAACTGTTTTTT. Residues: CASREWGGPNEKLFF.

This clonotype was recorded at least ten times. The chain uses TRBV7-9 and TRBJ1-1; D gene unclear. The CDR3 covers 11 residues. Trimming left V 11 bases short and J 3 bases short, with 10 bases between. Germline V gives CDR1 SEHNR, CDR2 FQNEAQ (reference sequence). The CDR3 protein is CAGTADTEAFF. In nucleotides, the CDR3 is TGTGCCGGCACAGCGGACACTGAAGCTTTCTTT.

Only a few counts were recorded for this clonotype. The chain couples TRBV11-1 to TRBJ2-5; 8 bases align to TRBD2. CDR1 is SGHAT and CDR2 is FQDESV in the germline V gene (reference sequence). V dropped 5 bases and J dropped 2; count of bases not matched to a gene: 10. This CDR3 is 16 amino acids long. CDR3 loop: CASSPYPTSGQETQYF. The DNA for the CDR3 is TGTGCCAGCAGCCCCTATCCAACTAGCGGACAAGAGACCCAGTACTTC.

DNA for the CDR3: TGTGCCAGCAGTGGACTGACTTCTGGAAACACCATATATTTT. Translated, it gives CASSGLTSGNTIYF. This chain links TRBV27 with TRBJ1-3; D is unclear. Trimming shortened V by 5 bases and J by 1 base, and 9 bases separated the two germline ends. The CDR3 runs to 14 residues. CDR1 and CDR2 (germline): MNHEY, SMNVEV (reference sequence).